Listed below are T cell receptor beta chains from one sample, sequenced in a study of blood T cell repertoires in COVID-19. Produced via immunoSEQ multiplex PCR; TCRdb's table is partial and in-frame only. This table holds fewer than 250,000 clones, about nine tenths found once. Sample: peripheral blood. All receptors derive from a man aged 45-65 years with acute or convalescent COVID-19. CDR3s include the opening cysteine and the closing phenylalanine or tryptophan. D genes are given only for firm matches. Clone size is shown for a subset of rows, as once, few, many or a class of expanded clone.

J	size	V	D	DNA	CDR3
TRBJ2-7	.	TRBV9	.	TGTGCCAGCAGCGTAGGGGACACGCACACCTACGAGCAGTACTTC	CASSVGDTHTYEQYF
TRBJ1-1	.	TRBV5-1	.	TGCGCCAGCAGCACAACCGGGACACCTAACACTGAAGCTTTCTTT	CASSTTGTPNTEAFF
TRBJ2-3	.	TRBV10-3	TRBD1	TGTGCCATCAGTGATGGGACAGGCATCACAGATACGCAGTATTTT	CAISDGTGITDTQYF
TRBJ1-5	.	TRBV5-8	TRBD1	TGTGCCAGCAGCTTTGACAGGGGGCGGCAGCCCCAGCATTTT	CASSFDRGRQPQHF
TRBJ2-3	.	TRBV2	TRBD1	TGTGCCATCACACAGGGGGCGCCGACAGATACGCAGTATTTT	CAITQGAPTDTQYF
TRBJ1-1	.	TRBV18	TRBD1	TGTGCCAGCTCACCTAGACAGGGGGCCGGTGAAGCTTTCTTT	CASSPRQGAGEAFF
TRBJ2-7	.	TRBV7-6	.	TGTGCCAGCAGCTTAGAGGAGAGCATCTACGAGCAGTACTTC	CASSLEESIYEQYF
TRBJ1-5	.	TRBV6-5	.	TGTGCCGTGAGCCTAATTCCTGGGCCCCAGCATTTT	CAVSLIPGPQHF
TRBJ2-1	.	TRBV6-1	.	TGTGCCAGCAGTTCCCCGACTGGATCCTACAATGAGCAGTTCTTC	CASSSPTGSYNEQFF
TRBJ2-5	.	TRBV20-1	.	TGCAGTGCTAGTCGGGGTCGGGAGACCCAGTACTTC	CSASRGRETQYF
TRBJ1-5	.	TRBV6-6	.	TGTGCCAGCAGGTCGAGACAGGTTAGCAATCAGCCCCAGCATTTT	CASRSRQVSNQPQHF
TRBJ1-6	.	TRBV19	TRBD1	TGTGCCAGTACTACTAACAGGGGGACAAGATATAATTCACCCCTCCACTTT	CASTTNRGTRYNSPLHF
TRBJ2-3	.	TRBV4-1	TRBD1	TGCGCCAGCAGCCAAGGCGACAGGGGTACGCAGTATTTT	CASSQGDRGTQYF
TRBJ1-1	.	TRBV6-5	TRBD1	TGTGCCAGCACCCCGACCGGGACAGGGGGAGCTTTCTTT	CASTPTGTGGAFF
TRBJ1-4	.	TRBV5-5	.	TGTGCCAGCAGCCGGGCCCAGGGGAATGAAAAACTGTTTTTT	CASSRAQGNEKLFF
TRBJ2-6	.	TRBV6-1	.	TGTGCCAGCAGTGATCGGGGTACCGGGGCCAACGTCCTGACTTTC	CASSDRGTGANVLTF
TRBJ1-6	.	TRBV5-1	TRBD1	TGCGCCAGCAGCTCGACAGGGGGCAATTCACCCCTCCACTTT	CASSSTGGNSPLHF
TRBJ1-3	.	TRBV27	.	TGTGCCAGCAGCCCGAGGTTGGGCAGGGGATCTGGAAACACCATATATTTT	CASSPRLGRGSGNTIYF
TRBJ1-2	.	TRBV5-5	.	TGTGCCAGCAGCCCGGGAATACCGAGTTATGGCTACACCTTC	CASSPGIPSYGYTF
TRBJ1-5	.	TRBV27	.	TGTGCCAGCAGGGCGAACTCCGGCCGGGGCAATCAGCCCCAGCATTTT	CASRANSGRGNQPQHF
TRBJ1-1	.	TRBV27	TRBD1	TGTGCCAGCAGTTTATTGGGGACAGCAAAGAACACTGAAGCTTTCTTT	CASSLLGTAKNTEAFF
TRBJ2-5	.	TRBV3-1/TRBV3-2	TRBD2	TGTGCCAGCAGCCCGACTAGCGGGGAAGAGACCCAGTACTTC	CASSPTSGEETQYF
TRBJ2-1	.	TRBV2	TRBD2	TGTGCCAGCAGTGCATCAGCGGGGGGGCCCTCGAGTGAGCAGTTCTTC	CASSASAGGPSSEQFF
TRBJ1-1	.	TRBV12-3/TRBV12-4	.	TGTGCCAGCAGTTTCCAGGGTAACACTGAAGCTTTCTTT	CASSFQGNTEAFF
TRBJ1-6	.	TRBV12-5	.	TGTGCTAGTGGTTTGACGGGTGATTCACCCCTCCACTTT	CASGLTGDSPLHF
TRBJ1-1	.	TRBV7-3	TRBD1	TGTGCCAGTTCGACAGGGGAGAACACTGAAGCTTTCTTT	CASSTGENTEAFF
TRBJ1-6	.	TRBV5-4	TRBD1	TGTGCCAGCAGCTTGGGACAGGGGAATTCACCCCTCCACTTT	CASSLGQGNSPLHF
TRBJ2-1	.	TRBV4-2	TRBD2	TGTGCCAGCAGCCAAGGCGGGGGCTCCTACAATGAGCAGTTCTTC	CASSQGGGSYNEQFF
TRBJ1-5	once	TRBV7-2	.	TGTGCCAGCAGCTTAGGCAGGGGCCACAATCAGCCCCAGCATTTT	CASSLGRGHNQPQHF
TRBJ1-1	.	TRBV19	.	TGTGCCAGCCAACTACAAAGTCAAAGGAACACTGAAGCTTTCTTT	CASQLQSQRNTEAFF
TRBJ2-1	.	TRBV6-5	.	TGTGCCAGCAGCCAGGGGTTCGGGACGACCAATGAGCAGTTCTTC	CASSQGFGTTNEQFF
TRBJ1-5	.	TRBV21-1	.	TGTGCCAGCAGTCCGGGACAGGGGCTTGGTCAGCCCCAGCATTTT	CASSPGQGLGQPQHF
TRBJ2-2	.	TRBV27	TRBD1	TGTGCCAGCAGTCCAGGGGGATCCACCGGGGAGCTGTTTTTT	CASSPGGSTGELFF
TRBJ1-5	.	TRBV7-2	TRBD1	TGTGCCAGCAGCTTAGCCCGGGACAGGGTGTGGCCCCAGCATTTT	CASSLARDRVWPQHF
TRBJ1-2	.	TRBV3-1/TRBV3-2	.	TGTGCCAGCAGCCAAGGGTTACAGGGTCAGGGCTACACCTTC	CASSQGLQGQGYTF
TRBJ2-7	.	TRBV29-1	TRBD1	TGCAGCGTTGGACAGGGGAGCTCCTACGAGCAGTACTTC	CSVGQGSSYEQYF
TRBJ1-4	.	TRBV12-3/TRBV12-4	.	TGTGCCAGCAGTTCGGTCCCCCACGAAAAACTGTTTTTT	CASSSVPHEKLFF
TRBJ1-2	.	TRBV9	.	TGTGCCAGCAGCGTGGGGGGGGACTATGGCTACACCTTC	CASSVGGDYGYTF
TRBJ1-3	once	TRBV14	.	TGTGCCAGCAGCCATCCCTTGACGAGCACTACTGGAAACACCATATATTTT	CASSHPLTSTTGNTIYF
TRBJ1-2	once	TRBV5-6	.	TGTGCCAGCAGCTTGTCGGGGGGCTCTGGCTATGGCTACACCTTC	CASSLSGGSGYGYTF
TRBJ2-5	.	TRBV21-1	.	TGTGCCAGCAGCAAAGCGAATCAGCGGGGAACCAAAGAGACCCAGTACTTC	CASSKANQRGTKETQYF
TRBJ1-5	once	TRBV10-3	.	TGTGCCATCAGGGGAGAGGGACAAAAGGGGCCCCAGCATTTT	CAIRGEGQKGPQHF
TRBJ1-3	few	TRBV12-5	.	TGTGCTAGTGCATTGGGGTGGGGCACCGGAAACACCATATATTTT	CASALGWGTGNTIYF
TRBJ2-7	.	TRBV10-2	.	TGCGCCAGCAGTGACCCGGGACACCGCTACGAGCAGTACTTC	CASSDPGHRYEQYF
TRBJ1-3	.	TRBV12-1	.	TGTGCCAGCAGCTTTGCCGCCAGGGCCTTAAACACCATATATTTT	CASSFAARALNTIYF
TRBJ1-1	.	TRBV19	.	TGTGCCAGTAGTCATCAGGGATGGAGGAACACTGAAGCTTTCTTT	CASSHQGWRNTEAFF
TRBJ1-1	.	TRBV5-1	.	TGCGCCAGCAGCCCCGACAGTACTAACACTGAAGCTTTCTTT	CASSPDSTNTEAFF
TRBJ1-5	.	TRBV29-1	TRBD1	TGCAGCGTTCGACAGGGGAGCAATCAGCCCCAGCATTTT	CSVRQGSNQPQHF
TRBJ2-3	few	TRBV5-8	.	TGTGCCAGCAGCCCAAAGGGGGACAGCACAGATACGCAGTATTTT	CASSPKGDSTDTQYF
TRBJ2-3	.	TRBV5-5	TRBD1	TGTGCCAGCAGCCAAGACAGGGGCCGCACAGATACGCAGTATTTT	CASSQDRGRTDTQYF
TRBJ1-4	.	TRBV6-5	.	TGTGCCAGCAGTCGCCGACGGGGGTTTAATGAAAAACTGTTTTTT	CASSRRRGFNEKLFF
TRBJ1-5	.	TRBV7-2	TRBD1	TGTGCCAGCAGGGGCGGGACAGGGGCTCAGCCCCAGCATTTT	CASRGGTGAQPQHF
TRBJ1-6	.	TRBV7-3	.	TGTGCCAGCAGCTCCAATAATTCACCCCTCCACTTT	CASSSNNSPLHF
TRBJ1-5	.	TRBV6-6	.	TGTGCCAGCAGTTACAGGGGCTTGTATAGCAATCAGCCCCAGCATTTT	CASSYRGLYSNQPQHF
TRBJ1-5	.	TRBV7-9	.	TGTGCCAGCAGCTCCTACCGGGACTCAATAGGAGGGAGCAATCAGCCCCAGCATTTT	CASSSYRDSIGGSNQPQHF
TRBJ2-5	.	TRBV4-1	TRBD2	TGCGCCAGCAGCCAAGGAGCGGGGGGGATCCAAGAGACCCAGTACTTC	CASSQGAGGIQETQYF
TRBJ1-1	.	TRBV18	TRBD1	TGTGCCAGCTCACTTTCCTCCGGGACAGGGAGGCGCACTGAAGCTTTCTTT	CASSLSSGTGRRTEAFF
TRBJ1-4	.	TRBV14	TRBD1	TGTGCCAGCAGCCAGGCGACCGGGACAGTCTTTTTTCGCGATGAAAAACTGTTTTTT	CASSQATGTVFFRDEKLFF
TRBJ2-7	.	TRBV5-1	TRBD1	TGCGCCAGCAGCTTGATCGGGACAGGGCGCGTGACCTACGAGCAGTACTTC	CASSLIGTGRVTYEQYF